Listed here are 20 T cell receptor beta chains from one sample, sequenced in a study of CD8+CD57+ T cells in acquired aplastic anemia. All patients picked for sequencing had shown, by flow cytometry, an expansion of CD8+CD57+ cells. The study profiled TCR beta VDJ and CDR3 using genomic DNA as template. Via MiXCR, TCRdb re-called the reads, giving one row per CDR3 protein. This sample has a few hundred thousand distinct CDR3 sequences, with under 40% found just once. The sequenced sample was sorted CD4+, CD8+, or CD8+CD57+ T cells (not recorded which) from PBMCs. The receptors originated from a human donor with aplastic anemia.

This chain joins TRBV3-1 and TRBJ2-7; weak D call: TRBD1 (5 bases). Germline CDR1 LGHDT, CDR2 YNNKEL (reference sequence). The V gene lost 1 base and the J gene lost 0 bases, with 13 bases spanning the gap. The CDR3 contains 16 residues. The CDR3 coding sequence is TGTGCCAGCAGCCAAGTACCGGACACGTACTCCTACGAGCAGTACTTC. It specifies CASSQVPDTYSYEQYF.

The chain couples TRBV12-3 or TRBV12-4 to TRBJ1-4, with D perhaps matching TRBD1 (5 bases). V was shortened by 5 bases and J by 0 bases, with 13 bases between the two germline ends. The CDR3 is 16 amino acids. The CDR3 nucleotides read TGTGCCAGCAGTAGGGGACGGATAACAACTAATGAAAAACTGTTTTTT. Translating it yields CASSRGRITTNEKLFF.

J is TRBJ1-5 and V is TRBV15; 7 bases match TRBD1. The CDR3 contains 16 residues. The V gene end was trimmed by 2 bases and the J gene end by 0 bases; junction bases not matched to a gene: 4. Germline CDR1 reads LNHNV; CDR2 reads YYDKDF (reference sequence). CDR3 amino acids: CATSRTGTVSNQPQHF. The CDR3 DNA sequence: TGTGCCACCAGCAGAACCGGGACAGTTAGCAATCAGCCCCAGCATTTT.

Regarding this clonotype: An end of the junction does not agree with germline; a read error may underlie this. The chain is built from TRBV7-9 and TRBJ1-1, with D maybe TRBD1 (6 bases). The CDR3 consists of 14 residues. CDR1 and CDR2 from the germline V gene are SEHNR and FQNEAQ (reference sequence). CDR3: CASSPRQENTEALF. In DNA, the CDR3 is TGTGCCAGCAGCCCCCGACAGGAGAACACTGAAGCTCTCTTT.

This clonotype was counted at least ten times. This CDR3 reads CASIDSGAEAFF. Here the CDR3 DNA reads TGTGCCAGCATAGACAGCGGGGCTGAAGCTTTCTTT. This chain joins TRBV2 and TRBJ1-1, with D possibly being TRBD1 (5 bases). The CDR3 has 12 amino acids. Trimming left V 7 bases short and J 6 bases short, with 12 bases between. The germline CDR1 and CDR2 sequences are SNHLY and FYNNEI.

This clonotype was seen at least ten times. The rearrangement links TRBV19 to TRBJ2-6, with unresolved D. This CDR3 is built from 15 residues. Trimming pared 10 bases from V and 0 bases from J, leaving 13 bases between. Germline values: CDR1 LNHDA, CDR2 SQIVND (reference sequence). The DNA of the CDR3 is TGTGCCACTATGGATAGGGCCTCTGGGGCCAACGTCCTGACTTTC. Translated, it gives CATMDRASGANVLTF. Full variable domain (rest looked up from reference TRBV19 and TRBJ2-6): DGGITQSPKYLFRKEGQNVTLSCEQNLNHDAMYWYRQDPGQGLRLIYYSQIVNDFQKGDIAEGYSVSREKKESFPLTVTSAQKNPTAFYLCATMDRASGANVLTFGAGSRLTVL.

This clonotype has at least ten counts. The rearrangement uses TRBV2 and TRBJ1-1; TRBD1 might be the D (5 bases). The CDR3 is 13 amino acids. Trimming removed 2 bases from V and 1 base from J, with 5 bases in between. Germline lookup yields CDR1 SNHLY and CDR2 FYNNEI. As DNA, the CDR3 is TGTGCCAGCAGTGAAAGGGGGAACACTGAAGCTTTCTTT. Translation gives CASSERGNTEAFF. Using reference TRBV2 and TRBJ1-1 for the parts outside the CDR3, the full variable domain is EPEVTQTPSHQVTQMGQEVILRCVPISNHLYFYWYRQILGQKVEFLVSFYNNEISEKSEIFDDQFSVERPDGSNFTLKIRSTKLEDSAMYFCASSERGNTEAFFGQGTRLTVV.

The rearrangement links TRBV5-4 to TRBJ2-7; 11 nucleotides agree with TRBD1. There are 14 residues in the CDR3. V shed 4 bases and J 7 bases; nucleotides not matched to a gene: 7. Germline V lookup: CDR1 SGHNT, CDR2 YYREEE (reference sequence). The CDR3 sequence is CASSGQGAAWEQYF. The CDR3 DNA reads TGTGCCAGCAGCGGACAGGGGGCAGCATGGGAGCAGTACTTC.

The gene calls are TRBV20-1 and TRBJ2-3, with 7 positions matching TRBD2. Germline-derived CDR1 and CDR2 are DFQATT and SNEGSKA (reference sequence). CDR3 length equals 15 residues. V gave up 0 bases and J gave up 0 bases; unmatched junction bases: 3. Here the CDR3 reads CSARDSGPSTDTQYF. The CDR3 nucleotides read TGCAGTGCTAGAGATAGCGGGCCTAGCACAGATACGCAGTATTTT.

The table lists this clonotype with a few counts. The chain recombines TRBV5-5 with TRBJ2-7; D uncertain. V was trimmed by 3 bases and J by 6 bases, leaving 10 bases between them. Germline lookup yields CDR1 SGHKS and CDR2 YYEKEE (reference sequence). This CDR3 contains 12 residues. CDR3 sequence (DNA): TGTGCCAGCAGCTCCGGCCGTTTCGAGCAGTACTTC. It translates to CASSSGRFEQYF.

There are a few counts of this clonotype. A read error may account for a junction end that differs from germline. The rearrangement uses TRBV3-1 and TRBJ2-6; D is possibly TRBD1 (6 bases). The CDR3 consists of 19 residues. Germline-derived CDR1 and CDR2 are LGHDT and YNNKEL (reference sequence). The CDR3 reads CASIQHPGHQSSGANVLTF. CDR3 bases: TGTGCCAGCATCCAACATCCGGGACACCAAAGCTCTGGGGCCAACGTCCTGACTTTC.

This clonotype was recorded a few times. The CDR3, as DNA: TGTGCCAGCAGCTCACAGGGGGCGGCTCCGGCTTTCTTT. This sequence encodes CASSSQGAAPAFF. V gene TRBV7-3 combines with J gene TRBJ1-1; 9 bases fit TRBD1. The junction had 8 bases not matched to a gene; V was cut back by 4 bases and J by 11 bases. The CDR3 covers 13 residues. From germline, CDR1 is SGHTA and CDR2 FQGTGA.

This clonotype appeared a few times. The chain has TRBV3-1 and TRBJ1-1; unclear D gene. The V and J ends lost 2 bases and 5 bases respectively, with 12 bases between them. This CDR3 is 14 amino acids long. Germline CDR1 reads LGHDT; CDR2 reads YNNKEL (reference sequence). CDR3 bases: TGTGCCAGCAGCCAACAAGTGCGGGGTACTGAAGCTTTCTTT. Translating gives CASSQQVRGTEAFF.

The chain uses TRBV11-2 and TRBJ1-1, with D maybe TRBD1 (5 bases). CDR3 length equals 14 residues. Looked up from germline, CDR1 is SGHAT and CDR2 is FQNNGV. Trimming shortened V by 5 bases and J by 5 bases, and 15 bases separated the two germline ends. The DNA of the CDR3 is TGTGCCAGCAGCCTAATGGGGGATACGACTGAAGCTTTCTTT. It codes for CASSLMGDTTEAFF.

V usage is TRBV11-1 and J usage is TRBJ1-5; D is unresolved. The CDR3 loop spans 16 amino acids. In germline, CDR1 is SGHAT, CDR2 FQDESV (reference sequence). V lost 5 bases to trimming and J lost 5 bases, with 19 bases between them. The CDR3 DNA reads as TGTGCCAGCAGCAGGGTGACTGGAAGCAATGATCAGCCCCAGCATTTT. Its protein product is CASSRVTGSNDQPQHF.

This sequence joins TRBV7-9 and TRBJ1-1; 8 bases fit TRBD1. Germline loops: CDR1 SEHNR, CDR2 FQNEAQ (reference sequence). The V segment lost 5 bases and the J segment 7 bases; nucleotides outside the gene matches: 9. CDR3 length: 14 residues. DNA for the CDR3: TGTGCCAGCAGCCGGACAGGGCGCGGGGTTGAAGCTTTCTTT. This gives the protein CASSRTGRGVEAFF. The variable domain in full, completed from reference TRBV7-9 and TRBJ1-1, reads DTGVSQNPRHKITKRGQNVTFRCDPISEHNRLYWYRQTLGQGPEFLTYFQNEAQLEKSRLLSDRFSAERPKGSFSTLEIQRTEQGDSAMYLCASSRTGRGVEAFFGQGTRLTVV.

This clonotype has a count of ten or more. The genes are TRBV29-1 and TRBJ1-2; D perhaps matches TRBD1 (6 bases). Trimming removed 7 bases at V and 11 bases at J, with 17 bases between. Germline assignment: CDR1 SQVTM and CDR2 ANQGSEA. This CDR3 has 11 amino acids. The CDR3 spells CSASLTGTYTF. CDR3 bases: TGCAGCGCCTCCCTGACAGGAACTTACACCTTC.

This sequence joins TRBV2 and TRBJ1-5; 7 bases are shared with TRBD1. Per germline, CDR1 SNHLY and CDR2 FYNNEI. There are 16 residues in the CDR3. Losses at the gene ends were 8 bases for V and 0 bases for J; bases not matched to a gene: 10. The CDR3 sequence is CASRLGTDHSNQPQHF. The DNA for the CDR3 is TGTGCCAGCCGTCTAGGGACAGACCATAGCAATCAGCCCCAGCATTTT.

Ten or more counts support this clonotype. The chain recombines TRBV2 with TRBJ1-5; 10 nucleotides align to TRBD1. Germline trimming cut 3 bases from V and 3 bases from J; bases unmatched to any gene: 8. The germline CDR1 and CDR2 sequences are SNHLY and FYNNEI. This CDR3 contains 17 residues. The CDR3 nucleotides are TGTGCCAGCAGTGAGCCCGGGGGACAGGGGAACAATCAGCCCCAGCATTTT. Protein: CASSEPGGQGNNQPQHF.

This clonotype has a count of ten or more. The V call is TRBV7-2, the J call TRBJ1-6; a weak D match, TRBD1 (6 bases). CDR1 and CDR2 (germline): SGHTA, FQGNSA. With 7 bases removed from V and 7 bases from J, the gap between germline ends came to 14 bases. The CDR3 loop spans 14 amino acids. The CDR3 sequence: CASKEGGLNSPLHF. CDR3 coding DNA: TGTGCCAGCAAGGAGGGGGGTTTGAATTCACCCCTCCACTTT. Complete variable domain (other parts from reference TRBV7-2 and TRBJ1-6): GAGVSQSPSNKVTEKGKDVELRCDPISGHTALYWYRQSLGQGLEFLIYFQGNSAPDKSGLPSDRFSAERTGGSVSTLTIQRTQQEDSAVYLCASKEGGLNSPLHFGNGTRLTVT.